These 17 T cell receptor beta chains were sequenced from one sample in a study of kidney transplant recipient with SARS-CoV-2 infection. MiXCR was run by TCRdb on the reads, yielding one entry per CDR3 protein. Of roughly 250,000 distinct CDR3 sequences in the sample, more than 25% were seen once. The sequencing used a blood sample, collected at baseline and on roughly day 120 from a kidney transplant recipient. These receptors all stem from a male patient in his 30s who had COVID-19 and was a kidney transplant recipient. Some T cells may be graft donor cells.

Concerning this clonotype: Possible read error: a much larger clone is one base away. The V call is TRBV5-1, the J call TRBJ2-5, with a weak D call TRBD1 (5 bases). Germline CDR1 SGHRS, CDR2 YFSETQ. The CDR3 has 14 amino acids. CDR3 protein: CANSLGQTQETQYF. The CDR3 DNA is TGCGCCAACAGCTTGGGGCAGACTCAAGAGACCCAGTACTTC.

Turning to this clonotype: This may be a read error, as it is one base from a much larger clone. The chain has TRBV5-1 and TRBJ1-1; D remains ambiguous. Germline V gives CDR1 SGHRS, CDR2 YFSETQ. The CDR3 covers 13 residues. The CDR3 DNA sequence: TGCGCCGGCAGCTTGTTCGTGAGCACTGAAGCTTTCTTT. Protein sequence: CAGSLFVSTEAFF. Drawing the rest from reference TRBV5-1 and TRBJ1-1, the complete variable domain is KAGVTQTPRYLIKTRGQQVTLSCSPISGHRSVSWYQQTPGQGLQFLFEYFSETQRNKGNFPGRFSGRQFSNSRSEMNVSTLELGDSALYLCAGSLFVSTEAFFGQGTRLTVV.

Turning to this clonotype: A read error may be the cause here, since a much bigger clone is one base away. CDR3 residues: CASSSDDRSSNTEAFF. The CDR3 nucleotides read TGCGCCAGCAGCTCAGACGACAGGTCCTCGAACACTGAAGCTTTCTTT. The J gene is TRBJ1-1, the V gene TRBV5-1, with D tentatively TRBD1 (6 bases). The CDR3 covers 16 residues. Germline CDR1 SGHRS, CDR2 YFSETQ. V was clipped by 3 bases and J by 1 base, with 16 bases between them. Filled out from reference TRBV5-1 and TRBJ1-1, the complete variable domain reads KAGVTQTPRYLIKTRGQQVTLSCSPISGHRSVSWYQQTPGQGLQFLFEYFSETQRNKGNFPGRFSGRQFSNSRSEMNVSTLELGDSALYLCASSSDDRSSNTEAFFGQGTRLTVV.

This clonotype was detected a few times. The V call is TRBV19, the J call TRBJ1-2; the D is unclear. Germline values: CDR1 LNHDA, CDR2 SQIVND (reference sequence). Trimming took 5 bases from V and 4 from J, leaving 23 bases between them. There are 17 residues in the CDR3. The CDR3 protein is CASSAWLTNRKTYGYTF. The CDR3 nucleotides are TGTGCCAGTAGTGCTTGGCTGACAAATCGAAAGACCTATGGCTACACCTTC. Complete variable domain (other parts from reference TRBV19 and TRBJ1-2): DGGITQSPKYLFRKEGQNVTLSCEQNLNHDAMYWYRQDPGQGLRLIYYSQIVNDFQKGDIAEGYSVSREKKESFPLTVTSAQKNPTAFYLCASSAWLTNRKTYGYTFGSGTRLTVV.

Note on this clonotype: This may come from a read error, since a much larger clone is one base off. V gene TRBV8-2 combines with J gene TRBJ1-2. TRBV8-2 is marked as a pseudogene. CDR3 size: 16 residues. The CDR3 DNA sequence: TGTGGCAGTCGCAATCTTGATAGCCGAAAGACCCATGGCTACACCTTC. This encodes CGSRNLDSRKTHGYTF.

In its sample, this clonotype was seen many times. The gene calls are TRBV5-1 and TRBJ1-1; D not resolved. The germline V and J ends were trimmed by 4 bases and 2 bases, with 12 bases remaining between them. Germline CDR1 SGHRS, CDR2 YFSETQ. The CDR3 loop spans 14 amino acids. CDR3 region: CASSAASPNTEAFF. The CDR3, as DNA: TGCGCCAGCAGCGCGGCCAGCCCAAACACTGAAGCTTTCTTT.

Ten or more counts support this clonotype. The gene calls are TRBV6-2 or TRBV6-3 and TRBJ1-2; D remains ambiguous. In germline, CDR1 is MNHEY, CDR2 SVGEGT. This CDR3 is 17 amino acids long. The germline V and J ends were trimmed by 3 bases and 4 bases, with 21 bases remaining between them. Here the CDR3 DNA reads TGTGCCAGCAGTTATGGCACCTGCATCGGAAAGACCTATGGCTACACCTTC. As protein: CASSYGTCIGKTYGYTF.

This clonotype came up many times. This chain links TRBV2 with TRBJ2-5; the match to TRBD2 covers 8 bases. Per germline, CDR1 SNHLY and CDR2 FYNNEI. The CDR3 covers 15 residues. The J segment lost 0 bases and the V segment lost 9 bases, leaving 9 bases of the junction unmatched. The DNA of the CDR3 is TGTGCCAGGACCCGGGCTAGCGGGTACCAAGAGACCCAGTACTTC. Residues: CARTRASGYQETQYF.

This clonotype was observed many times. This chain links TRBV27 with TRBJ2-7, with TRBD2 matching 10 bases. The CDR3 is 19 residues long. V was clipped by 3 bases and J by 0 bases; unmatched bases: 14. The germline CDR1 and CDR2 sequences are MNHEY and SMNVEV (reference sequence). DNA of the CDR3: TGTGCCAGCAGTTTTTTTGTGGGAACTAGCGGGGCTAGCTCCTACGAGCAGTACTTC. Protein sequence: CASSFFVGTSGASSYEQYF.

This clonotype was recorded at least ten times. The V call is TRBV5-8, the J call TRBJ1-2; D not resolved. V was trimmed by 4 bases and J by 0 bases, leaving 10 bases between them. Germline V gene lookup returns CDR1 SGHTS and CDR2 YDEGEE. The CDR3 runs to 14 residues. The CDR3 DNA reads as TGTGCCAGCAGCCTCCGGCAGACTAACTATGGCTACACCTTC. This encodes CASSLRQTNYGYTF.

The table lists this clonotype with many counts. The gene calls are TRBV7-2 and TRBJ1-3; 9 bases match TRBD1. This CDR3 region has 15 residues. V trimming: 4 bases; J trimming: 5 bases; junction bases outside the gene matches: 6. CDR1 is SGHTA and CDR2 is FQGNSA in the germline V gene. As DNA, the CDR3 is TGTGCCAGCAGCTGGGGGACAGGGAACAGAAACACCATATATTTT. Protein product: CASSWGTGNRNTIYF.

This clonotype was recorded many times. This sequence joins TRBV28 and TRBJ1-4; a weak D match, TRBD1 (5 bases). CDR1 is MDHEN, CDR2 SYDVKM, per germline. V was cut by 3 bases and J by 7 bases, with 12 bases left in between. CDR3 length: 14 residues. The CDR3 nucleotides read TGTGCCAGCAGTTTGGGGGGGACGGTTGAAAAACTGTTTTTT. The encoded protein is CASSLGGTVEKLFF.

This clonotype was seen more than once but under ten times. This rearrangement joins TRBV7-2 to TRBJ2-1; 9 nucleotides align to TRBD1. The CDR3 has 14 amino acids. Germline lookup yields CDR1 SGHTA and CDR2 FQGNSA. With 5 bases clipped from V and 7 bases from J, the junction kept 6 bases outside the gene matches. CDR3 sequence (DNA): TGTGCCAGCAGCCCGGGACAGGGTGTAAATGAGCAGTTCTTC. Translation: CASSPGQGVNEQFF.

This clonotype has ten or more counts. The V gene is TRBV3-1, the J gene TRBJ1-1; 10 bases are shared with TRBD1. CDR3 length equals 17 residues. Germline V gives CDR1 LGHDT, CDR2 YNNKEL (reference sequence). With 1 base clipped from V and 3 bases from J, the junction kept 8 bases outside the gene matches. The DNA for the CDR3 is TGTGCCAGCAGCCAAGTCCCCGGGACAGGGGATGACACTGAAGCTTTCTTT. It encodes CASSQVPGTGDDTEAFF. The variable domain in full, with the rest retrieved from reference TRBV3-1 and TRBJ1-1, is DTAVSQTPKYLVTQMGNDKSIKCEQNLGHDTMYWYKQDSKKFLKIMFSYNNKELIINETVPNRFSPKSPDKAHLNLHINSLELGDSAVYFCASSQVPGTGDDTEAFFGQGTRLTVV.

This clonotype was observed a handful of times. V is TRBV12-3 or TRBV12-4 and J is TRBJ2-5; D might be TRBD1 or TRBD2, each matching 6 bases. V was shortened by 2 bases and J by 5 bases, with 12 bases between the two germline ends. The CDR3 sequence is 14 residues long. CDR3 nucleotides: TGTGCCAGCAGTTTAAAGGGGGGCCGGGAGACCCAGTACTTC. Protein sequence: CASSLKGGRETQYF.

This clonotype was observed at least ten times. This CDR3 is CASSQDRVHEQYF. In nucleotides, the CDR3 is TGTGCCAGCAGCCAGGACAGGGTCCACGAGCAGTACTTC. V is TRBV7-8 and J is TRBJ2-7; TRBD1 agrees at 8 bases. This CDR3 comprises 13 residues. J gave up 5 bases and V 5 bases, and 5 bases lay outside the gene matches. Germline loops: CDR1 SGHVS, CDR2 FQNEAQ.

This clonotype was seen many times. CDR3 sequence: CASSISFTSRKTYGYTF. Written as DNA, the CDR3 is TGCGCCAGCAGTATTTCTTTCACTTCTAGAAAGACCTATGGCTACACCTTC. V gene TRBV10-2 combines with J gene TRBJ1-2, with D unresolved. The V gene's germline CDR1 is WSHSY and CDR2 SAAADI. This CDR3 comprises 17 residues. V lost 5 bases, J lost 4 bases, and 23 bases lay in between.